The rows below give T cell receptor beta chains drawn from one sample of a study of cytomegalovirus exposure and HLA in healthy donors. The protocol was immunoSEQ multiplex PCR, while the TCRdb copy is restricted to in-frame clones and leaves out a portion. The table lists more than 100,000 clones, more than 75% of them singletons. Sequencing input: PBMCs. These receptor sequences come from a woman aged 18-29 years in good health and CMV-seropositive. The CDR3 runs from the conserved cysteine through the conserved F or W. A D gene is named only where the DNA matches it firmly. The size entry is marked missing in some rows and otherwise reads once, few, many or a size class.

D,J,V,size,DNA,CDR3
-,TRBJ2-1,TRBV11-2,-,TGTGCCAGCAGCTTAGGTACAGATTTCTCCTACAATGAGCAGTTCTTC,CASSLGTDFSYNEQFF
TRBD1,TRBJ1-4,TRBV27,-,TGTGCCAGCCGACCCCGGGGACAGGGGTTTATTAGTGAAAAACTGTTTTTT,CASRPRGQGFISEKLFF
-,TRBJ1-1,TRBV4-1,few,TGCGCCAGCAGCGGAGACCCCCACGGGGCTGAAGCTTTCTTT,CASSGDPHGAEAFF
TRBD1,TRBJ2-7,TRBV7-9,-,TGTGCCAGCAGCCTTTGGGACAGAAACTACGAGCAGTACTTC,CASSLWDRNYEQYF
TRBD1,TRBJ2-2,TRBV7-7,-,TGTGCCAGCAGCTCAAGACAGGGGGCGTCCGGGGAGCTGTTTTTT,CASSSRQGASGELFF
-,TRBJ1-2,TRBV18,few,TGTGCCAGCTCACCACGAACAGGGCCCCTGGACTATGGCTACACCTTC,CASSPRTGPLDYGYTF
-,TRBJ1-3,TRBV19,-,TGTGCCAGTCAGCTTGGAGAGTCAGCTGGTTACACCATATATTTT,CASQLGESAGYTIYF
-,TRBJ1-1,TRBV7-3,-,TGTGCCAGCACCCAATACAGGGCTCAGAACACTGAAGCTTTCTTT,CASTQYRAQNTEAFF
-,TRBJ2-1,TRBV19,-,TGTGCCAGTAGTCCCGGGGAGAGCTCCTACAATGAGCAGTTCTTC,CASSPGESSYNEQFF
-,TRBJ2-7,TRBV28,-,TGTGCCAGCTCTGAGCCAAGGGGCAGGTCCTACGAGCAGTACTTC,CASSEPRGRSYEQYF
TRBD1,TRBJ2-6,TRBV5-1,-,TGCGCCAGCAGGGAAAGGACAGGGAATCTCGCTGGGGCCAACGTCCTGACTTTC,CASRERTGNLAGANVLTF
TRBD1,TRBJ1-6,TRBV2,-,TGTGCCAGCAGTCTAGGACAGGGTACTTCACCCCTCCACTTT,CASSLGQGTSPLHF
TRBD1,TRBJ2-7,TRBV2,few,TGTGCCAGCAGTGAAGTGGGGACAGGGACTACCTACGAGCAGTACTTC,CASSEVGTGTTYEQYF
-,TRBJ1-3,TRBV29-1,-,TGCAGCGTTGTAGCCGGGGGAAACACCATATATTTT,CSVVAGGNTIYF
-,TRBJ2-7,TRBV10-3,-,TGTGCCATCACTCGAGGAGGGGGCACCTACGAGCAGTACTTC,CAITRGGGTYEQYF
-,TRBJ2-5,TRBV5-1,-,TGCGCCAGCAGCTACCGAACTCTCGCCCAAGAGACCCAGTACTTC,CASSYRTLAQETQYF
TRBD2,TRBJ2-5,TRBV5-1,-,TGCGCCAGCAGCTTGGAGGGTTCGGCGGGAGGAGGGGAGACCCAGTACTTC,CASSLEGSAGGGETQYF
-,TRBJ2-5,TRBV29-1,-,TGCAGCGTTGATGTCCCGGAGACCCAGTACTTC,CSVDVPETQYF
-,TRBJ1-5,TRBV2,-,TGTGCCAGCAGTCGACAGGATCGCAATCAGCCCCAGCATTTT,CASSRQDRNQPQHF
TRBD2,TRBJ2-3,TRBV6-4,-,TGTGCCAGCAGCCCGCTAGCGGGAGCAGCAGATACGCAGTATTTT,CASSPLAGAADTQYF
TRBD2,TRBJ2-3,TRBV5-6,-,TGTGCCAGCAGCTTGATACTAGCGGGGGACACAGATACGCAGTATTTT,CASSLILAGDTDTQYF
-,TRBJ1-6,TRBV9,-,TGTGCCAGCAGCGGTAACAGGGACTCACCCCTCCACTTT,CASSGNRDSPLHF
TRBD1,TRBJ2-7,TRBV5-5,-,TGTGCCAGCAGCGGGGGGGACAGGGGAGATGCCGAGCAGTACTTC,CASSGGDRGDAEQYF
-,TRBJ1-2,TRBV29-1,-,TGCAGCGTTGAAGAAAGCAACTATGGCTACACCTTC,CSVEESNYGYTF
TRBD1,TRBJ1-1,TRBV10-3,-,TGTGCCACTGGTGCAGGGGGCACTGAAGCTTTCTTT,CATGAGGTEAFF
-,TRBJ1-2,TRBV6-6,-,TGTGCCAGCAGTTACTCGGACAGCCCTAACTATGGCTACACCTTC,CASSYSDSPNYGYTF
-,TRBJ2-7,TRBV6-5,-,TGTGCCAGCAGTTACTCGACGGGGGATCTAAACGAGCAGTACTTC,CASSYSTGDLNEQYF
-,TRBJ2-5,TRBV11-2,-,TGTGCCAGCAGCTTAGGACAGGATATCCAAGAGACCCAGTACTTC,CASSLGQDIQETQYF
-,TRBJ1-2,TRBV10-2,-,TGCGCCAGCAGTGAGTCGAGCGCGGGAGGCTACACCTTC,CASSESSAGGYTF
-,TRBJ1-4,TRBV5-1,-,TGCGCCAGCAGTTTCCAAGCTGCAACTAATGAAAAACTGTTTTTT,CASSFQAATNEKLFF
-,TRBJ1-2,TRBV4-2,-,TGTGCCAGCAGCCCCGAAGGGGGAGGGGATGACTATGGCTACACCTTC,CASSPEGGGDDYGYTF
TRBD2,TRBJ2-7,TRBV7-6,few,TGTGCCAGCAGCCCCAAAGTGGGGGGGGACGAGCAGTACTTC,CASSPKVGGDEQYF
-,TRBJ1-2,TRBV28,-,TGTGCCAGCAGCCACGACAGTGAAGCTAACTATGGCTACACCTTC,CASSHDSEANYGYTF
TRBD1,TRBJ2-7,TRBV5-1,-,TGCGCCAGCAGCTTGGATGGGACAGCCCCTGACGAGCAGTACTTC,CASSLDGTAPDEQYF
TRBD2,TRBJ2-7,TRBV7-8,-,TGTGCCAGCAGTTTAACCGGGACTACCTACGAGCAGTACTTC,CASSLTGTTYEQYF
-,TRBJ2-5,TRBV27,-,TGTGCCAGCAGTTCGGGTTTGGGAGAGACCCAGTACTTC,CASSSGLGETQYF
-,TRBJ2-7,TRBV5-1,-,TGCGCCAGCAGCTTGGCGGGGGAGTACGAGCAGTACTTC,CASSLAGEYEQYF
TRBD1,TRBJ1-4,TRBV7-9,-,TGTGCCAGCAGCCCAGGGACAGGGGAAAAACTGTTTTTT,CASSPGTGEKLFF
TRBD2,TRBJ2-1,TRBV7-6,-,TGTGCCAGCAGCCAAGCTAGCGGGAGGGCCAATGAGCAGTTCTTC,CASSQASGRANEQFF
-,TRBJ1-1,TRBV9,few,TGTGCCAGCAGCGTAGGACAGAACCGCATGAACACTGAAGCTTTCTTT,CASSVGQNRMNTEAFF
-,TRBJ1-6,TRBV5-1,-,TGCGCCAGCAGCTTGGCGGGTTATCCTCAACCCCTCCACTTT,CASSLAGYPQPLHF
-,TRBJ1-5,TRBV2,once,TGTGCCAGCAGTGAAGCGCTTACGGGGTATCAGCCCCAGCATTTT,CASSEALTGYQPQHF
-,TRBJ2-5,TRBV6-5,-,TGTGCCAGCACCAACCAAGAGACCCAGTACTTC,CASTNQETQYF
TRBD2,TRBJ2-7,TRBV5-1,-,TGCGCCAGCAGCTTGGCTAGCGGGGGTTACGAGCAGTACTTC,CASSLASGGYEQYF